A single sample is the source of the 31 T cell receptor beta chains below, sequenced in a study of cytomegalovirus exposure and HLA in healthy donors. In the PCR, 60 Vbeta and 13 Jbeta primers were used. TCRdb's copy holds only in-frame clones and misses some; the assay was immunoSEQ multiplex PCR. In all, the sample yields approximately 96,000 clones. Sequenced material: PBMCs. These receptors originate from a girl between 5 and 17 years old in good health and CMV-seropositive.

The chain combines TRBV4-1 with TRBJ2-7; D call uncertain. Germline values: CDR1 MGHRA, CDR2 YSYEKL. This CDR3 contains 12 residues. V was shortened by 4 bases and J by 6 bases, with 10 bases between the two germline ends. CDR3 nucleotides: TGCGCCAGCAGCCGACTTTTGGGCGAGCAGTACTTC. The encoded protein is CASSRLLGEQYF.

The J gene is TRBJ2-1, the V gene TRBV9; 8 nucleotides align to TRBD2. The CDR3 has 20 amino acids. J gave up 0 bases and V 0 bases, and 14 bases lay outside the gene matches. CDR1 and CDR2 from the germline V gene are SGDLS and YYNGEE. DNA for the CDR3: TGTGCCAGCAGCGTAGAAGGAGCGGGGGCGATTCCGAGCTCCTACAATGAGCAGTTCTTC. Protein sequence: CASSVEGAGAIPSSYNEQFF.

The V and J genes are TRBV28 and TRBJ2-5; D may be TRBD2 (6 bases). With 5 bases removed from V and 5 bases from J, the gap between germline ends came to 21 bases. The CDR3 length is 16 residues. Germline assignment: CDR1 MDHEN and CDR2 SYDVKM. CDR3 residues: CASSRLRLEKGETQYF. The DNA for the CDR3 is TGTGCCAGCAGTCGATTACGACTAGAAAAGGGGGAGACCCAGTACTTC.

This chain uses TRBV7-2 with TRBJ1-1, with unresolved D. Trimming left V 2 bases short and J 3 bases short, with 7 bases between. This CDR3 is built from 13 residues. Germline-derived CDR1 and CDR2 are SGHTA and FQGNSA. CDR3 sequence: CASSLQSYTEAFF. CDR3 DNA: TGTGCCAGCAGCTTACAGTCCTACACTGAAGCTTTCTTT.

The chain uses TRBV13 and TRBJ2-1, with 15 bases that match TRBD2. The CDR3 has 17 residues. Germline assignment: CDR1 PRHDT and CDR2 FYEKMQ (reference sequence). Unmatched junction bases numbered 3, after V lost 6 bases and J lost 0 bases. Here the CDR3 reads CASRGLAGGSSYNEQFF. The DNA for the CDR3 is TGTGCCAGCAGAGGACTAGCGGGGGGGAGCTCCTACAATGAGCAGTTCTTC.

This chain uses TRBV5-1 with TRBJ1-1; possibly TRBD1 for D (6 bases). This CDR3 is built from 17 residues. Germline-derived CDR1 and CDR2 are SGHRS and YFSETQ. Trimming removed 0 bases from V and 0 bases from J, with 15 bases in between. The CDR3 sequence is CASSLEVVGAVNTEAFF. CDR3 nucleotides: TGCGCCAGCAGCTTGGAGGTGGTGGGGGCAGTGAACACTGAAGCTTTCTTT.

This chain joins TRBV7-9 and TRBJ2-5; TRBD2 aligns across 13 bases. V gave up 4 bases and J gave up 5 bases; unmatched junction bases: 1. Germline CDR1 is SEHNR and CDR2 is FQNEAQ (reference sequence). This CDR3 has 14 residues. CDR3: CASSSTSGGETQYF. The CDR3 nucleotides read TGTGCCAGCAGCTCGACTAGCGGGGGGGAGACCCAGTACTTC.

This chain links TRBV5-4 with TRBJ2-3; D is uncertain. Trimming removed 0 bases at V and 4 bases at J, with 3 bases between. The CDR3 runs to 12 residues. Germline assignment: CDR1 SGHNT and CDR2 YYREEE (reference sequence). The CDR3 sequence is CASSLVADTQYF. The DNA of the CDR3 is TGTGCCAGCAGCTTGGTAGCAGATACGCAGTATTTT.

The V gene is TRBV7-2, the J gene TRBJ1-2; TRBD1 matches 9 bases. CDR1 SGHTA and CDR2 FQGNSA come from the germline V gene. The junction had 7 bases not matched to a gene; V was cut back by 1 base and J by 4 bases. This CDR3 is built from 16 residues. CDR3 bases: TGTGCCAGCAGCTTAGTTCTAACAGGGGGCGTCTATGGCTACACCTTC. Protein sequence: CASSLVLTGGVYGYTF.

V and J are TRBV18 and TRBJ1-2; 8 nucleotides agree with TRBD1. The CDR3 runs to 16 residues. Trimming removed 5 bases from V and 5 bases from J; junction bases left unmatched: 13. The germline V gene encodes CDR1 KGHSH and CDR2 LQKENI. The CDR3 DNA sequence: TGTGCCAGCTCAAAGGACAGGGATGCCAATCTTTATGGCTACACCTTC. Amino acids: CASSKDRDANLYGYTF.

V gene TRBV7-4 combines with J gene TRBJ1-6; weak D call: TRBD1 (5 bases). This CDR3 contains 16 residues. The V end lost 5 bases, the J end lost 1 base, and 12 bases lay between the germline ends. Germline CDR1 is SGHVT and CDR2 is SQSDAQ. The CDR3 nucleotides read TGTGCCAGCAGCCCCGGGGGGAAATCCTATAATTCACCCCTCCACTTT. As protein: CASSPGGKSYNSPLHF.

This chain connects TRBV19 to TRBJ1-6, with TRBD1 matching 11 bases. Germline CDR1 reads LNHDA; CDR2 reads SQIVND (reference sequence). The CDR3 consists of 16 residues. V gave up 7 bases and J gave up 7 bases; unmatched junction bases: 9. CDR3 loop: CASNAGQGGRNSPLHF. CDR3 sequence (DNA): TGTGCCAGTAACGCGGGACAGGGGGGTAGAAATTCACCCCTCCACTTT.

The chain carries TRBV19 and TRBJ1-2, with D tentatively TRBD1 (5 bases). V was pared by 4 bases and J by 7 bases, with 25 bases between. CDR3 size: 17 residues. The V gene's germline CDR1 is LNHDA and CDR2 SQIVND (reference sequence). For the CDR3, the DNA is TGTGCCAGTAGTACAATAGCCCCCGGGGGACCCGAGGGTGGCTACACCTTC. It encodes CASSTIAPGGPEGGYTF.

The J gene is TRBJ1-2, the V gene TRBV12-5; 8 nucleotides line up with TRBD1. The trim removed 2 bases at V and 6 bases at J, leaving 5 bases unmatched. This CDR3 is built from 14 residues. Germline CDR1 is LGHNT and CDR2 is FRNRAP. CDR3 amino acids: CASGLYSDRDGYTF. CDR3 coding DNA: TGTGCTAGTGGTTTGTATTCGGACAGGGATGGCTACACCTTC.

The gene calls are TRBV10-3 and TRBJ1-2; 7 bases match TRBD1. With V trimmed by 5 bases and J by 2 bases, 5 bases remained unmatched. The CDR3 is 14 amino acids. Germline loops: CDR1 ENHRY, CDR2 SYGVKD. The CDR3 sequence is CAISLQGLNYGYTF. The DNA for the CDR3 is TGTGCCATCAGTCTACAGGGGTTGAACTATGGCTACACCTTC.

The chain employs TRBV11-3 and TRBJ1-1; D might be TRBD1 (6 bases). V shed 3 bases and J shed 4 bases, with 15 bases lying between them. Germline-derived CDR1 and CDR2 are SGHNT and YENEEA. The CDR3 is made up of 15 amino acids. The CDR3 region is CASSFRAPGATEAFF. Written as DNA, the CDR3 is TGTGCCAGCAGCTTTCGGGCGCCAGGGGCCACTGAAGCTTTCTTT.

V is TRBV7-2 and J is TRBJ2-3, with 8 bases lining up with TRBD2. V lost 5 bases and J lost 3; bases outside the gene matches: 7. The CDR3 covers 15 residues. Germline assignment: CDR1 SGHTA and CDR2 FQGNSA. The DNA for the CDR3 is TGTGCCAGCAGCACCCGCTTAGCGGGAACAGATACGCAGTATTTT. Protein product: CASSTRLAGTDTQYF.

V gene TRBV7-9 combines with J gene TRBJ2-1; 9 nucleotides align to TRBD1. The ends lost 5 bases at V and 5 bases at J; junction bases unmatched: 10. From germline, CDR1 is SEHNR and CDR2 FQNEAQ (reference sequence). The CDR3 is made up of 16 amino acids. CDR3: CASSENRDRAHNEQFF. CDR3 bases: TGTGCCAGCAGCGAAAACCGGGACAGGGCTCACAATGAGCAGTTCTTC.

The V call is TRBV4-1, the J call TRBJ2-3; D gene uncertain. Per germline, CDR1 MGHRA and CDR2 YSYEKL. The CDR3 runs 14 residues. Trimming removed 0 bases from V and 0 bases from J, with 4 bases in between. The CDR3 protein is CASSQDGSTDTQYF. CDR3 coding DNA: TGCGCCAGCAGCCAAGACGGGAGCACAGATACGCAGTATTTT.

V gene TRBV9 combines with J gene TRBJ1-2; 7 positions agree with TRBD1. The CDR3 loop spans 15 amino acids. J lost 1 base, V lost 2 bases, and 5 bases had no gene match. Per the germline V gene, CDR1 is SGDLS and CDR2 is YYNGEE. Here the CDR3 DNA reads TGTGCCAGCAGCGTCCAGAACAGGGGTAACTATGGCTACACCTTC. This codes for CASSVQNRGNYGYTF.

The chain combines TRBV19 with TRBJ1-2, with 10 bases fitting TRBD1. The CDR3 covers 16 residues. Looked up from germline, CDR1 is LNHDA and CDR2 is SQIVND (reference sequence). V lost 3 bases, J lost 8 bases, and 12 bases stayed unmatched. The CDR3 DNA reads as TGTGCCAGTAGTATCGACTTGACAGGGGGCGCCGACGGCTACACCTTC. This gives the protein CASSIDLTGGADGYTF.

This chain connects TRBV4-3 to TRBJ2-5; 16 positions match TRBD2. CDR1 is LGHNA and CDR2 is YSLEER in the germline V gene. The CDR3 sequence is 19 residues long. Trimming cost V 2 bases and J 9 bases; bases outside gene matches: 15. CDR3 DNA sequence: TGCGCCAGCAGCCAAAGGGCCGGGACTAGCGGGGGGGGAGGTTTGGCCCAGTACTTC. It translates to CASSQRAGTSGGGGLAQYF.

The chain carries TRBV19 and TRBJ1-1; D remains ambiguous. The CDR3 length is 11 residues. Looked up from germline, CDR1 is LNHDA and CDR2 is SQIVND (reference sequence). Trimming stripped 8 bases from V and 3 bases from J, with 7 bases between. CDR3 sequence reads: CASFLDTEAFF. CDR3 DNA sequence: TGTGCCAGTTTTCTCGACACTGAAGCTTTCTTT.

The V call is TRBV9, the J call TRBJ2-1; 9 bases agree with TRBD1. The CDR3 extends over 15 amino acids. CDR1 and CDR2 (germline): SGDLS, YYNGEE. The V segment lost 4 bases and the J segment 6 bases; nucleotides outside the gene matches: 8. The CDR3 loop reads CASSPRTGVRNEQFF. The CDR3 DNA reads as TGTGCCAGCAGCCCCCGGACAGGGGTCCGCAATGAGCAGTTCTTC.

The chain carries TRBV27 and TRBJ2-7, with 7 bases that match TRBD1. The CDR3 is 14 amino acids. Germline V CDR1 and CDR2: MNHEY, SMNVEV (reference sequence). The trim removed 5 bases at V and 4 bases at J, leaving 8 bases unmatched. CDR3: CASSLRDRVYEQYF. The DNA for the CDR3 is TGTGCCAGCAGTCTCCGGGACAGAGTTTACGAGCAGTACTTC.

J is TRBJ1-1 and V is TRBV5-1; D remains unclear. The CDR3 consists of 12 residues. Germline V gives CDR1 SGHRS, CDR2 YFSETQ. Trimming took off 3 bases at V and 6 bases at J, with 9 bases between the two ends. The CDR3 bases are TGCGCCAGCAGCTCGGGTACGGCTGAAGCTTTCTTT. This gives the protein CASSSGTAEAFF. Filled out from reference TRBV5-1 and TRBJ1-1, the complete variable domain reads KAGVTQTPRYLIKTRGQQVTLSCSPISGHRSVSWYQQTPGQGLQFLFEYFSETQRNKGNFPGRFSGRQFSNSRSEMNVSTLELGDSALYLCASSSGTAEAFFGQGTRLTVV.

The rearrangement uses TRBV6-6 and TRBJ1-2; no clear D gene. This CDR3 has 13 amino acids. V was shortened by 2 bases and J by 2 bases, with 6 bases between the two germline ends. Germline V lookup: CDR1 MNHNY, CDR2 SVGAGI (reference sequence). CDR3 coding DNA: TGTGCCAGCAGTTACGGCCCAAACTATGGCTACACCTTC. It translates to CASSYGPNYGYTF.

The genes are TRBV6-5 and TRBJ2-3; 10 bases match TRBD2. J gave up 5 bases and V 8 bases, and 10 bases lay outside the gene matches. In germline, CDR1 is MNHEY, CDR2 SVGAGI. The length of the CDR3 is 15 residues. The CDR3: CASGIAGGRLDTQYF. The CDR3 nucleotides read TGTGCCAGCGGTATAGCGGGGGGCCGGTTAGATACGCAGTATTTT.

The chain joins TRBV4-3 to TRBJ2-7, with 8 nucleotides matching TRBD1. This CDR3 has 15 amino acids. Germline V gene lookup returns CDR1 LGHNA and CDR2 YSLEER. Losses at the gene ends were 0 bases for V and 4 bases for J; bases not matched to a gene: 5. The CDR3 protein is CASSQDQGAGYEQYF. The CDR3 nucleotides are TGCGCCAGCAGCCAAGATCAGGGGGCAGGTTACGAGCAGTACTTC.

The rearrangement joins TRBV7-2 to TRBJ2-2, with TRBD1 matching 7 bases. Looked up from germline, CDR1 is SGHTA and CDR2 is FQGNSA. Losses at the gene ends were 5 bases for V and 2 bases for J; bases not matched to a gene: 5. There are 15 residues in the CDR3. This CDR3 reads CASSPTGVNTGELFF. In DNA, the CDR3 is TGTGCCAGCAGCCCTACAGGGGTAAACACCGGGGAGCTGTTTTTT.

CDR3 bases: TGTGCCAGCTCACCACAACCAGCGAACACCGGGGAGCTGTTTTTT. It encodes CASSPQPANTGELFF. The chain employs TRBV18 and TRBJ2-2; D gene unclear. Germline V lookup: CDR1 KGHSH, CDR2 LQKENI. The CDR3 has 15 amino acids. Deletions cut 1 base from V and 0 bases from J, with 6 bases between.